This T cell receptor (beta chain) was profiled in a study of blood T cell repertoires in COVID-19 (dated by TCRdb to the early 2020s). A note on the overall study: Samples from collaborators originated in the United States, Italy and Spain and spanned both the acute and convalescent phases of COVID-19. The repertoires were released in a freely available public database intended as a resource for research on the immune response to SARS-CoV-2. The material from the prospective study consisted of cDNA or gDNA derived from T cells, B-cell-depleted T cells, or PBMCs. Deeply sampled blood TCRbeta repertoires from subjects exposed to, actively infected with, or recovered from COVID-19 were included in the dataset. Samples came from the ongoing ImmuneRACE study (first 160 participants) plus 1,254 subjects from 6 global collaborators. Sample metadata almost always included a de-identified subject ID, COVID-19 status, age in years and sex. Where available, HLA class I and class II types were taken from metadata supplied by the sample provider and were not determined by assay-based typing. Findings and caveats that apply to the study as a whole: The amount of clinical and demographic metadata varied by source and participant and was provided uncurated.

Whole blood was collected in K2EDTA tubes by collaborating institutions according to the institutions' own protocols. For TCRbeta analysis, collaborator samples were shipped as frozen whole blood, as isolated PBMCs, or as DNA extracted from either sample type. V is pared back by 3 bases and J by 3 bases, with 15 bases lying between the germline termini. The cysteine opens and the phenylalanine closes a CDR3 of 16 amino acids. Of the read, only the CDR3 DNA is kept; its 48 bases are in frame from base 1. CDR1 MGHDK and CDR2 SYGVNS were looked up in the germline V gene. The immunoSEQ Assay, a bias-controlled multiplex PCR, was used to amplify TCRbeta CDR3 regions from genomic DNA. For the original study's pipeline: The number of nucleated cells in each sample was estimated by amplification of reference gene primers within the assay. To quantify the absolute abundance of each unique TCRbeta CDR3 rearrangement, sequence reads were collapsed and filtered. For each sample, productive Simpson clonality was calculated as the square root of Simpson's diversity index across productive rearrangements. The source is immuneACCESS, and TCRdb retained only in-frame sequences with V and J called. Part of the clones is not carried over; for the studies checked, unresolved V genes explain less than half of this, and the remainder is unexplained. The DNA gave D and trimming, while V, J and clone size come from that table. The sample yields nearly 60,000 clones; nearly 90% were counted once. More than 10% of the sample lies in the top ten.

Points on this clone: No antigen is known for it. Base quality data are lacking; no much larger clone is found one base away.

The chain is made from TRBV25-1 and TRBJ2-1; TRBD1 is possibly the D segment (5 matching bases). The specimen was peripheral blood. The TCR sequence derives from a man aged 55 to 70 with active COVID-19. The CDR3 region has the sequence CASSDFMGLSYNEQFF. Read as DNA, the sequence is TGTGCCAGCAGTGATTTTATGGGGCTTAGCTACAATGAGCAGTTCTTC.